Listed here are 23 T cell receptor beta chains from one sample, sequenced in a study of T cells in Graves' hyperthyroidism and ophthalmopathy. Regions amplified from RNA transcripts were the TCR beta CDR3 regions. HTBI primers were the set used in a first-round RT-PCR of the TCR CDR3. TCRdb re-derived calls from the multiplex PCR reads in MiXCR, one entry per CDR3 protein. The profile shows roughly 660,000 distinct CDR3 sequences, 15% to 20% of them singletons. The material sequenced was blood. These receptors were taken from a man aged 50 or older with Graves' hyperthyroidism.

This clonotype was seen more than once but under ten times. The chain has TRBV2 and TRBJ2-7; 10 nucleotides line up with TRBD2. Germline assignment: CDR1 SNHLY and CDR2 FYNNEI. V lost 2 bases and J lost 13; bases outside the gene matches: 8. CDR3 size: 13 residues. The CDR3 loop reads CASSEFLAGELYF. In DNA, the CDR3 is TGTGCCAGCAGTGAATTTCTAGCGGGGGAGCTTTACTTC.

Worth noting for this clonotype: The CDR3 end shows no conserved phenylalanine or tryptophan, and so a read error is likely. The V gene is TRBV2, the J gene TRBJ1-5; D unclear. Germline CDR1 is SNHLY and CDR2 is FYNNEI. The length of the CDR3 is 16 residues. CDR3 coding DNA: TGTGCCAGCGGTGAATGGTTAGATTATAGCAATCAGCCCCAGCATATT. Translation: CASGEWLDYSNQPQHI.

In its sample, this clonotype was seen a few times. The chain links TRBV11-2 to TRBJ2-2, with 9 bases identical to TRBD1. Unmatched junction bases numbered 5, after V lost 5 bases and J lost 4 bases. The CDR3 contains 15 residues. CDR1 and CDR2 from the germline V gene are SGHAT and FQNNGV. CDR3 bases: TGTGCCAGCAGCCCCGGGACAGGGTCCACCGGGGAGCTGTTTTTT. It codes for CASSPGTGSTGELFF.

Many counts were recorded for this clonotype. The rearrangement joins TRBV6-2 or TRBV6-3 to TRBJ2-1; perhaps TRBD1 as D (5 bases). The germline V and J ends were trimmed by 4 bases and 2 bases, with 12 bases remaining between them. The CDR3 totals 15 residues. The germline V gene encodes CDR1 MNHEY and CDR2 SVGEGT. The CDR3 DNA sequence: TGTGCCAGCAGTTGGACAACTCCAACCTACAATGAGCAGTTCTTC. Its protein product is CASSWTTPTYNEQFF.

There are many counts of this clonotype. The CDR3 DNA follows: TGTGCCACCAGTGATTTGCGGACAGGGACGGAGACCGGGGAGCTGTTTTTT. Its translation: CATSDLRTGTETGELFF. The chain links TRBV24-1 to TRBJ2-2; TRBD1 agrees at 8 bases. CDR1 is KGHDR, CDR2 SFDVKD, per germline. The CDR3 has 17 residues. Trimming removed 0 bases from V and 5 bases from J; junction bases left unmatched: 7.

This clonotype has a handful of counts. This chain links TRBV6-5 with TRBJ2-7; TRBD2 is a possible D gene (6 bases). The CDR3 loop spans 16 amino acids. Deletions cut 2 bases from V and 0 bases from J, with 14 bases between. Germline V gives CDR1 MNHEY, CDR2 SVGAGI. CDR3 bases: TGTGCCAGCAGTTACGGGAGGCGGTCCGACTCCTACGAGCAGTACTTC. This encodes CASSYGRRSDSYEQYF.

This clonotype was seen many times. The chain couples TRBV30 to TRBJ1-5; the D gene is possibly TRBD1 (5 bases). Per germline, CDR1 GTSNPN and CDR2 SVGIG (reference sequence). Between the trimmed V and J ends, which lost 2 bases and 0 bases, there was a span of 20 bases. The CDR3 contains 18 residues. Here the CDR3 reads CAWSWGDRLPNSNQPQHF. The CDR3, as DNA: TGTGCCTGGAGTTGGGGGGACCGACTCCCTAATAGCAATCAGCCCCAGCATTTT. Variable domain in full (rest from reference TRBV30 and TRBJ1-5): SQTIHQWPATLVQPVGSPLSLECTVEGTSNPNLYWYRQAAGRGLQLLFYSVGIGQISSEVPQNLSASRPQDRQFILSSKKLLLSDSGFYLCAWSWGDRLPNSNQPQHFGDGTRLSIL.

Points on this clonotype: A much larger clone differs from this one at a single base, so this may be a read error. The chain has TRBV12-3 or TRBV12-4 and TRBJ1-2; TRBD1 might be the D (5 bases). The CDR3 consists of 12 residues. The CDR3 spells CVSSLEGRGYTF. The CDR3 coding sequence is TGTGTCAGCAGTTTAGAGGGACGCGGCTACACCTTC.

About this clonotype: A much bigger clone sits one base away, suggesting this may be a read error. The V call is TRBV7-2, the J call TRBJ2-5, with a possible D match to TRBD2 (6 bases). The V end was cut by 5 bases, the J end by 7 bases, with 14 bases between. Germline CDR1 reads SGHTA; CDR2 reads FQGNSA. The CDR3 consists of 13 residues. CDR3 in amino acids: CASSQLASVTQYF. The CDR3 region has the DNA TGTGCCAGCAGCCAGCTAGCGTCCGTGACCCAGTACTTC.

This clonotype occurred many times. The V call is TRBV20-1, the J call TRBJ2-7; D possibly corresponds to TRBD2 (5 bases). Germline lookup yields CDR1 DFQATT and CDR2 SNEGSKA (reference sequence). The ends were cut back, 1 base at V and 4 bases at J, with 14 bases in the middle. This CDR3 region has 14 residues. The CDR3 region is CSARGDYPGYEQYF. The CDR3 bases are TGCAGTGCTAGAGGTGACTACCCGGGGTACGAGCAGTACTTC.

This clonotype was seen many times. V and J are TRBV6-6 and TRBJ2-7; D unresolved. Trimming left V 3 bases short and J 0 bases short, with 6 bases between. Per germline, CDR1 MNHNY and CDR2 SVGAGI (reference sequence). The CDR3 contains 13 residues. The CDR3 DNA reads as TGTGCCAGCAGTTATTCGGACTCCTACGAGCAGTACTTC. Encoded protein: CASSYSDSYEQYF.

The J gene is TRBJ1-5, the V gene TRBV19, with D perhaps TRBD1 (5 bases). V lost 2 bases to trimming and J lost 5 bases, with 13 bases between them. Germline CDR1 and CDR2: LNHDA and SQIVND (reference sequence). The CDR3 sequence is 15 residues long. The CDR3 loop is CASSIRRGADQPQHF. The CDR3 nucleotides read TGTGCCAGTAGTATAAGAAGAGGGGCGGATCAGCCCCAGCATTTT.

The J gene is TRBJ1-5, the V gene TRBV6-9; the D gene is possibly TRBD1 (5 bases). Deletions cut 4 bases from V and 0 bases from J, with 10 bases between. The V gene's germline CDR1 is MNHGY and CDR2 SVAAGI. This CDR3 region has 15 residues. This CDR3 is CASSWGGSSNQPQHF. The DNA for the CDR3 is TGTGCCAGCAGTTGGGGGGGGAGTAGCAATCAGCCCCAGCATTTT.

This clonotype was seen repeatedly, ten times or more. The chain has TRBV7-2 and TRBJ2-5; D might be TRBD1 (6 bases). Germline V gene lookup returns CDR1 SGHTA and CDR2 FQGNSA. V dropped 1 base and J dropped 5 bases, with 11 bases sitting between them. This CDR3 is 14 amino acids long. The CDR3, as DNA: TGTGCCAGCAGCTTAGTACAGGGAAGGGAGACCCAGTACTTC. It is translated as CASSLVQGRETQYF.

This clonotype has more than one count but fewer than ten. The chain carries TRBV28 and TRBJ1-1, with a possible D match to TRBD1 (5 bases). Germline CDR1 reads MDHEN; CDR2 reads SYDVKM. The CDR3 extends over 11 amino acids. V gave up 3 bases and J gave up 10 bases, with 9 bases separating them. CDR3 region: CASSFKGVAFF. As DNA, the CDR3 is TGTGCCAGCAGTTTTAAAGGGGTAGCTTTCTTT.

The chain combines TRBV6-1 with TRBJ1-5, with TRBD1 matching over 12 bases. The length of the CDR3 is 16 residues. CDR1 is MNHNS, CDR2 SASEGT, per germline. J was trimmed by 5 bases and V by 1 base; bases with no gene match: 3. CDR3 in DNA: TGTGCCAGCAGTGAAGGGGACAGGGGGCCCTATCAGCCCCAGCATTTT. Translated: CASSEGDRGPYQPQHF.

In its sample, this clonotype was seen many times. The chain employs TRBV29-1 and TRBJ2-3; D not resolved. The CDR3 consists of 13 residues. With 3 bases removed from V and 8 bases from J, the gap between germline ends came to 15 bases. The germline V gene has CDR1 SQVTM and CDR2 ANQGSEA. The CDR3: CSVEDDLSGTQYF. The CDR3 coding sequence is TGCAGCGTTGAGGATGACCTTTCCGGTACGCAGTATTTT.

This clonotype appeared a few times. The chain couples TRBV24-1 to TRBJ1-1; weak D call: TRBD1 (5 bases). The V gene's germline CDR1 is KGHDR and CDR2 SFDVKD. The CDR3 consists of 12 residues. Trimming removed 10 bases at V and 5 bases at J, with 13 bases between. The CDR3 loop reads CATSGWGTEAFF. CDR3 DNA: TGTGCCACTTCCGGGTGGGGGACTGAAGCTTTCTTT.

This chain's CDR3 is CAITRTGGNTEAFF. Here the CDR3 DNA reads TGTGCCATCACTCGGACAGGGGGCAACACTGAAGCTTTCTTT. This chain uses TRBV10-3 with TRBJ1-1, with 11 bases fitting TRBD1. V trimming: 7 bases; J trimming: 2 bases; junction bases outside the gene matches: 3. The CDR3 runs 14 residues. CDR1 ENHRY and CDR2 SYGVKD come from the germline V gene.

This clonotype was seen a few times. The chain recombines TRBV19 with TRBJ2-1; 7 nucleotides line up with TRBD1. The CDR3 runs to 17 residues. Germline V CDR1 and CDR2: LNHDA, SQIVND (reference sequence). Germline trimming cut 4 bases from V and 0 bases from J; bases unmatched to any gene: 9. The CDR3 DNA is TGTGCCAGTAGTACCACAGGGGCCCTATCCTCCTACAATGAGCAGTTCTTC. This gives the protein CASSTTGALSSYNEQFF.

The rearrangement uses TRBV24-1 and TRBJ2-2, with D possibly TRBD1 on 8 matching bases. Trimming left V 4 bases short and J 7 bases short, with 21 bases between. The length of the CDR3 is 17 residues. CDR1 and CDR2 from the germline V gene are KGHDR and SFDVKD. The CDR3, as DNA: TGTGCCACCAGTGAACCCGGACAGGGAGGGGTATTCGGGGAGCTGTTTTTT. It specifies CATSEPGQGGVFGELFF.

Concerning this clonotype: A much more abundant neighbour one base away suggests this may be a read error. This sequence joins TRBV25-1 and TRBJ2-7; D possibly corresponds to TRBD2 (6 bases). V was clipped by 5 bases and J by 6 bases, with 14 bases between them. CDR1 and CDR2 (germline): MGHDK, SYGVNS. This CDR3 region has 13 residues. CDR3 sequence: CASSIRGSGEQYF. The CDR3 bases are TGTGCCAGCAGTATTCGGGGGAGTGGCGAGCAGTACTTC.

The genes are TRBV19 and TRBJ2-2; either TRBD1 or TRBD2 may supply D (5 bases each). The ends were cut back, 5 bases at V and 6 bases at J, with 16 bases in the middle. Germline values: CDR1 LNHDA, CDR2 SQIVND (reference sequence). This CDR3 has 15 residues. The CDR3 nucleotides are TGTGCCAGTAGTTCCGCCTTTGTGGGGGCCGGGGAGCTGTTTTTT. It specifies CASSSAFVGAGELFF.